Reported below is one TCR beta chain. Its target is not known. Germline-derived CDR1 and CDR2 are SQVTM and ANQGSEA. The ends were cut back, 6 bases at V and 0 bases at J, with 11 bases in the middle. This CDR3 has 13 amino acids. Produced via immunoSEQ multiplex PCR; TCRdb's table is partial and in-frame only. The data show fewer than 120,000 clones, 93% seen once. This entry belongs to a study of graft-versus-host responses after intestinal transplantation. Looking at the study overall: Transplant recipients had multivisceral, liver-intestinal, or isolated intestinal grafts. Recipients were all induced with anti-thymocyte globulin, then given tacrolimus and steroids for 3 to 4 years. Study observations and caveats: Investigators detected GvH clones in recipient marrow, with some emerging earlier in ileum or blood.

The V call is TRBV29-1, the J call TRBJ1-1; weak D call: TRBD1 (6 bases). The sequencing used unstimulated CD8+ T cells sorted from spleen or lymph node cells, collected before intestinal transplant. The receptor's source is a human donor who received an intestinal transplant. CDR3 protein: CSVSGAMNTEAFF. CDR3 DNA: TGCAGCGTGTCGGGGGCGATGAACACTGAAGCTTTCTTT.